These 21 T cell receptor beta chains originate from one sample sequenced in a study of PD-L1 blockade in urothelial cancer. Data came from immunoSEQ multiplex PCR; TCRdb stores just in-frame clones and leaves some out. The data hold approximately 46,000 clones, with nearly 90% observed a single time. Here the sequenced sample was PBMCs, taken around atezolizumab (anti-PD-L1) treatment. The receptors stem from a man in his sixties with urothelial cancer.

This chain connects TRBV7-2 to TRBJ2-5, with a weak D call TRBD1 (6 bases). Trimming stripped 5 bases from V and 5 bases from J, with 18 bases between. The CDR3 loop spans 15 amino acids. Germline V gene sequence: CDR1 SGHTA, CDR2 FQGNSA. The CDR3 DNA reads as TGTGCCAGCAGCACCGAGACAGGACCCCAGGAGACCCAGTACTTC. It yields the protein CASSTETGPQETQYF.

This chain joins TRBV4-3 and TRBJ2-2; D is undetermined. In germline, CDR1 is LGHNA, CDR2 YSLEER. This CDR3 has 14 amino acids. The germline V and J ends were trimmed by 4 bases and 6 bases, with 12 bases remaining between them. The CDR3 reads CASSPSSVPGELFF. The CDR3 coding sequence is TGCGCCAGCAGCCCCTCCTCGGTTCCCGGGGAGCTGTTTTTT.

The J gene is TRBJ1-3, the V gene TRBV6-6; 10 bases align to TRBD1. After removal of 3 bases from V and 0 bases from J, the junction contained 2 bases not matched to a gene. The germline CDR1 and CDR2 sequences are MNHNY and SVGAGI (reference sequence). This CDR3 region has 16 residues. The CDR3 DNA sequence: TGTGCCAGCAGTTATGGGACAGGGGACTCTGGAAACACCATATATTTT. Translation: CASSYGTGDSGNTIYF.

This sequence joins TRBV19 and TRBJ1-5; D might be TRBD1 (5 bases). Germline values: CDR1 LNHDA, CDR2 SQIVND (reference sequence). V lost 1 base and J 3 bases, leaving 13 bases between the germline ends. CDR3 length equals 16 residues. CDR3 nucleotides: TGTGCCAGTAGTATAGTTGGAGGGGCAGTCAATCAGCCCCAGCATTTT. Translating gives CASSIVGGAVNQPQHF. The full variable domain, in which reference TRBV19 and TRBJ1-5 provide the parts outside the CDR3, is DGGITQSPKYLFRKEGQNVTLSCEQNLNHDAMYWYRQDPGQGLRLIYYSQIVNDFQKGDIAEGYSVSREKKESFPLTVTSAQKNPTAFYLCASSIVGGAVNQPQHFGDGTRLSIL.

The chain is built from TRBV4-1 and TRBJ2-1; possible D gene TRBD1, 5 bases. CDR1 is MGHRA, CDR2 YSYEKL, per germline. CDR3 size: 15 residues. V was shortened by 0 bases and J by 6 bases, with 12 bases between the two germline ends. The CDR3 is CASSQEGRVGNEQFF. Here the CDR3 DNA reads TGCGCCAGCAGCCAAGAAGGCAGGGTTGGCAATGAGCAGTTCTTC.

A few counts support this clone. The chain links TRBV7-9 to TRBJ1-5; 7 bases line up with TRBD1. Germline lookup yields CDR1 SEHNR and CDR2 FQNEAQ (reference sequence). The CDR3 is 14 residues long. V dropped 5 bases and J dropped 1; count of bases not matched to a gene: 2. The CDR3: CASSQQGSNQPQHF. CDR3 nucleotide sequence: TGTGCCAGCAGCCAACAGGGGAGCAATCAGCCCCAGCATTTT. The variable domain in full, with the rest retrieved from reference TRBV7-9 and TRBJ1-5, is DTGVSQNPRHKITKRGQNVTFRCDPISEHNRLYWYRQTLGQGPEFLTYFQNEAQLEKSRLLSDRFSAERPKGSFSTLEIQRTEQGDSAMYLCASSQQGSNQPQHFGDGTRLSIL.

The V and J genes are TRBV7-2 and TRBJ1-1; D remains unclear. The CDR3 length is 15 residues. Germline V gives CDR1 SGHTA, CDR2 FQGNSA. V gave up 2 bases and J gave up 4 bases, with 14 bases separating them. CDR3 in amino acids: CASSLWVEEGTEAFF. Written as DNA, the CDR3 is TGTGCCAGCAGCTTATGGGTGGAAGAGGGCACTGAAGCTTTCTTT.

The chain joins TRBV7-6 to TRBJ2-3; TRBD2 aligns across 8 bases. This CDR3 has 16 amino acids. The V gene end was trimmed by 5 bases and the J gene end by 6 bases; junction bases not matched to a gene: 13. CDR1 SGHVS and CDR2 FNYEAQ come from the germline V gene. The chain's CDR3 is CASSHTGTSPGDTQYF. Here the CDR3 DNA reads TGTGCCAGCAGCCATACCGGGACTAGTCCGGGCGATACGCAGTATTTT.

This chain joins TRBV6-1 and TRBJ2-1; possible D gene TRBD2, 8 bases. This CDR3 comprises 15 residues. Germline-derived CDR1 and CDR2 are MNHNS and SASEGT. V gave up 6 bases and J gave up 4 bases, with 16 bases separating them. The chain's CDR3 is CASRGGGGPYNEQFF. CDR3 nucleotides: TGTGCCAGCAGAGGGGGCGGGGGGCCTTACAATGAGCAGTTCTTC.

With regard to this clone: Distinct nucleotide sequences in the sample also encode this CDR3. The rearrangement uses TRBV5-1 and TRBJ1-1, with a tentative D call TRBD1 (5 bases). With 4 bases removed from V and 4 bases from J, the gap between germline ends came to 11 bases. The CDR3 is 13 amino acids. Looked up from germline, CDR1 is SGHRS and CDR2 is YFSETQ. The DNA of the CDR3 is TGCGCCAGCAGCCTCGGGGGGGGCACTGAAGCTTTCTTT. It yields the protein CASSLGGGTEAFF.

The V and J genes are TRBV5-1 and TRBJ2-2, with unresolved D. The V gene lost 3 bases and the J gene lost 0 bases, with 9 bases spanning the gap. The CDR3 runs to 15 residues. The germline gives CDR1 SGHRS, CDR2 YFSETQ. In nucleotides, the CDR3 is TGCGCCAGCAGCTCTGCAGGATCGAACACCGGGGAGCTGTTTTTT. It codes for CASSSAGSNTGELFF.

This clone was detected once. The gene calls are TRBV6-1 and TRBJ2-5; 12 bases fit TRBD2. The junction had 8 bases not matched to a gene; V was cut back by 1 base and J by 5 bases. The length of the CDR3 is 17 residues. Germline V gene lookup returns CDR1 MNHNS and CDR2 SASEGT. CDR3 loop: CASSEVILAGGLETQYF. The DNA for the CDR3 is TGTGCCAGCAGTGAAGTTATACTAGCGGGGGGCTTGGAGACCCAGTACTTC.

The J gene is TRBJ2-7, the V gene TRBV14; 8 nucleotides match TRBD2. This CDR3 contains 17 residues. Germline-derived CDR1 and CDR2 are SGHDN and FVKESK. With V trimmed by 1 base and J by 0 bases, 8 bases remained unmatched. The CDR3 loop reads CASSQGRSGGFSYEQYF. The CDR3 coding sequence is TGTGCCAGCAGCCAAGGTAGGAGCGGGGGATTCTCCTACGAGCAGTACTTC.

The chain has TRBV4-2 and TRBJ1-5; TRBD1 agrees at 8 bases. This CDR3 contains 16 residues. J was trimmed by 3 bases and V by 2 bases; bases with no gene match: 6. Per germline, CDR1 LGHNA and CDR2 YNFKEQ. In DNA form, the CDR3 reads TGTGCCAGCAGCCAAAGGACAGGGAGCTACAATCAGCCCCAGCATTTT. As protein: CASSQRTGSYNQPQHF.

This clone was detected only a few times. The CDR3 reads CASSPTQGPGHSGYTF. The CDR3 coding sequence is TGCGCCAGCAGCCCAACACAGGGCCCGGGTCATAGTGGCTACACCTTC. This chain links TRBV4-1 with TRBJ1-2; possible D gene TRBD1, 6 bases. This CDR3 comprises 16 residues. The V gene's germline CDR1 is MGHRA and CDR2 YSYEKL. Between the trimmed V and J ends, which lost 4 bases and 7 bases, there was a span of 22 bases.

The chain joins TRBV27 to TRBJ2-5; 10 nucleotides agree with TRBD2. From germline, CDR1 is MNHEY and CDR2 SMNVEV (reference sequence). The CDR3 is made up of 18 amino acids. Germline trimming cut 4 bases from V and 2 bases from J; bases unmatched to any gene: 13. The CDR3 bases are TGTGCCAGCAGTTACTTAGGGCTAGCGGGGGCTATACAAGAGACCCAGTACTTC. Its translation is CASSYLGLAGAIQETQYF.

This chain joins TRBV5-1 and TRBJ1-1, with 7 bases matching TRBD1. Per the germline V gene, CDR1 is SGHRS and CDR2 is YFSETQ. The CDR3 loop spans 16 amino acids. V lost 0 bases to trimming and J lost 7 bases; unmatched junction nucleotides: 12. CDR3: CASSLGSGGGSGEAFF. The CDR3 nucleotides are TGCGCCAGCAGCTTGGGTTCAGGGGGAGGATCGGGTGAAGCTTTCTTT.

V is TRBV13 and J is TRBJ2-2, with a tentative D call TRBD1 (6 bases). Germline V gives CDR1 PRHDT, CDR2 FYEKMQ (reference sequence). Trimming pared 4 bases from V and 7 bases from J, leaving 19 bases between. The CDR3 consists of 16 residues. Written as DNA, the CDR3 is TGTGCCAGCAGCTCGAACATACAGGGTGATAACGGGGAGCTGTTTTTT. Translated, it gives CASSSNIQGDNGELFF.

This chain joins TRBV15 and TRBJ1-4; maybe TRBD1 (5 bases). The germline V gene encodes CDR1 LNHNV and CDR2 YYDKDF (reference sequence). The CDR3 totals 16 residues. The germline V and J ends were trimmed by 3 bases and 7 bases, with 18 bases remaining between them. CDR3 nucleotides: TGTGCCACCAGCAGCGTGCATCGGGGACTGGGTGAAAAACTGTTTTTT. Protein product: CATSSVHRGLGEKLFF. The entire variable domain, with the rest obtained from reference TRBV15 and TRBJ1-4, is as follows: DAMVIQNPRYQVTQFGKPVTLSCSQTLNHNVMYWYQQKSSQAPKLLFHYYDKDFNNEADTPDNFQSRRPNTSFCFLDIRSPGLGDTAMYLCATSSVHRGLGEKLFFGSGTQLSVL.

The chain links TRBV7-8 to TRBJ1-6; 7 nucleotides agree with TRBD1. Germline-derived CDR1 and CDR2 are SGHVS and FQNEAQ. The CDR3 contains 15 residues. V was pared by 4 bases and J by 7 bases, with 7 bases of the junction left unmatched. In nucleotides, the CDR3 is TGTGCCAGCAGCTCACAGGGGTGGGAGAATTCACCCCTCCACTTT. Its translation: CASSSQGWENSPLHF.

The CDR3 spells CASSRTQVTNYGYTF. The CDR3 region has the DNA TGTGCCAGCAGCCGTACACAGGTCACTAACTATGGCTACACCTTC. This sequence joins TRBV7-8 and TRBJ1-2; TRBD1 might be the D (5 bases). Germline V gene data show CDR1 as SGHVS and CDR2 as FQNEAQ. Trimming took 5 bases from V and 0 from J, leaving 13 bases between them. This CDR3 is built from 15 residues.